One and the same sample provided the 15 T cell receptor beta chains below, sequenced in a study of CD8 T cells in ankylosing spondylitis. Study-wide results and caveats: It appeared that ankylosing spondylitis blood was characterized by a TCR beta motif of eight highly homologous variants.

TCRdb re-called the 5' RACE reads through MiXCR, storing one row per CDR3 protein. The sample holds about 750,000 distinct CDR3 sequences, around a fifth seen once. These receptors are not linked to any known antigen. The sequenced sample was blood, either unsorted or a sorted T cell fraction (not recorded which). These receptors all stem from a male donor with ankylosing spondylitis.

This CDR3 is CSASKGQGGNQPQHF. For the CDR3, the DNA is TGCAGTGCTAGTAAGGGACAGGGAGGCAATCAGCCCCAGCATTTT. The gene calls are TRBV20-1 and TRBJ1-5; 9 positions match TRBD1. Trimming cost V 3 bases and J 2 bases; bases outside gene matches: 5. Germline V gene data show CDR1 as DFQATT and CDR2 as SNEGSKA (reference sequence). The CDR3 runs to 15 residues.

The chain couples TRBV25-1 to TRBJ2-7; 8 bases are shared with TRBD1. Germline CDR1 and CDR2: MGHDK and SYGVNS. The ends lost 4 bases at V and 6 bases at J; junction bases unmatched: 8. The CDR3 is 14 amino acids. CDR3 nucleotide sequence: TGTGCCAGCAGTGTACCCGGGACAGGCGGCGAGCAGTACTTC. Amino acid sequence: CASSVPGTGGEQYF.

There are a few counts of this clonotype. V is TRBV6-1 and J is TRBJ2-1, with D maybe TRBD1 (5 bases). V dropped 6 bases and J dropped 4 bases, with 10 bases sitting between them. The CDR3 contains 13 residues. Germline CDR1 is MNHNS and CDR2 is SASEGT. The CDR3 protein is CASRDKGYNEQFF. DNA of the CDR3: TGTGCCAGCAGGGACAAGGGGTACAATGAGCAGTTCTTC.

The sample holds a few counts of this clonotype. The chain couples TRBV5-5 to TRBJ2-1; D is ambiguous. The CDR3 has 14 residues. V was clipped by 0 bases and J by 5 bases, with 9 bases between them. The germline V gene has CDR1 SGHKS and CDR2 YYEKEE (reference sequence). CDR3 sequence reads: CASSLGRINNEQFF. DNA of the CDR3: TGTGCCAGCAGCTTGGGCAGGATCAACAATGAGCAGTTCTTC.

This clonotype was seen more than once but under ten times. This rearrangement joins TRBV3-1 to TRBJ1-5, with no clear D. Germline V gene data show CDR1 as LGHDT and CDR2 as YNNKEL (reference sequence). The V end was cut by 1 base, the J end by 0 bases, with 4 bases between. The CDR3 runs 14 residues. CDR3: CASSQAYSNQPQHF. The CDR3 DNA reads TGTGCCAGCAGCCAAGCTTATAGCAATCAGCCCCAGCATTTT.

This clonotype occurred a few times. V gene TRBV3-1 combines with J gene TRBJ2-5; TRBD2 matches at 8 bases. This CDR3 has 16 residues. Germline CDR1 LGHDT, CDR2 YNNKEL (reference sequence). Losses at the gene ends were 5 bases for V and 2 bases for J; bases not matched to a gene: 10. In DNA, the CDR3 is TGTGCCAGCAGCTTACCAGCGGGGGTCCTTCAAGAGACCCAGTACTTC. Its protein product is CASSLPAGVLQETQYF.

The chain recombines TRBV20-1 with TRBJ2-3, with D hard to call. CDR1 and CDR2 (germline): DFQATT, SNEGSKA (reference sequence). The CDR3 is 14 residues long. Between the trimmed V and J ends, which lost 2 bases and 4 bases, there was a span of 13 bases. The chain's CDR3 is CSARITATADTQYF. The CDR3 nucleotides are TGCAGTGCTAGAATTACGGCGACGGCAGATACGCAGTATTTT.

The chain joins TRBV5-1 to TRBJ1-1, with D maybe TRBD1 (6 bases). CDR3 length: 15 residues. Trimming took 4 bases from V and 0 from J, leaving 13 bases between them. Germline values: CDR1 SGHRS, CDR2 YFSETQ. CDR3 sequence reads: CASSRVDRVNTEAFF. The CDR3 bases are TGCGCCAGCAGCCGAGTGGACAGAGTGAACACTGAAGCTTTCTTT.

In its sample, this clonotype was seen a few times. The chain employs TRBV5-5 and TRBJ1-1, with a weak D call TRBD1 (6 bases). The germline V gene has CDR1 SGHKS and CDR2 YYEKEE (reference sequence). The CDR3 spans 16 residues. V was shortened by 5 bases and J by 0 bases, with 17 bases between the two germline ends. CDR3 coding DNA: TGTGCCAGCAGTTCTATACCCGGACAGATGAACACTGAAGCTTTCTTT. Its translation is CASSSIPGQMNTEAFF.

This clonotype was seen more than once but under ten times. This chain joins TRBV3-1 and TRBJ2-3, with D hard to call. The length of the CDR3 is 12 residues. Per germline, CDR1 LGHDT and CDR2 YNNKEL (reference sequence). V was clipped by 2 bases and J by 5 bases, with 5 bases between them. CDR3 protein: CASSQIRDTQYF. CDR3 DNA sequence: TGTGCCAGCAGCCAAATAAGAGATACGCAGTATTTT.

This clonotype was recorded at least ten times. The V gene is TRBV12-3 or TRBV12-4, the J gene TRBJ1-6; maybe TRBD1 (5 bases). The CDR3 runs 13 residues. V was shortened by 3 bases and J by 9 bases, with 9 bases between the two germline ends. CDR3 bases: TGTGCCAGCAGTTTTGAAGGGGTTTCACCCCTCCACTTT. Translating it yields CASSFEGVSPLHF.

The table lists this clonotype with many counts. This chain connects TRBV25-1 to TRBJ2-1; D uncertain. CDR1 MGHDK and CDR2 SYGVNS come from the germline V gene. This CDR3 contains 16 residues. V lost 2 bases, J lost 0 bases, and 11 bases lay in between. The CDR3 spells CASSERRYSSYNEQFF. The CDR3 DNA follows: TGTGCCAGCAGTGAAAGGCGTTACAGCTCCTACAATGAGCAGTTCTTC.

The chain has TRBV10-3 and TRBJ2-2, with D unclear. CDR3 length: 11 amino acids. V shed 8 bases and J shed 5 bases, with 6 bases lying between them. Germline V gene data show CDR1 as ENHRY and CDR2 as SYGVKD. The CDR3 region has the DNA TGTGCCATCGGACCGACCGGGGAGCTGTTTTTT. As protein: CAIGPTGELFF.

This clonotype showed up just a few times. The chain links TRBV5-1 to TRBJ1-1; D uncertain. This CDR3 region has 15 residues. Trimming removed 4 bases at V and 0 bases at J, with 13 bases between. Germline V gene data show CDR1 as SGHRS and CDR2 as YFSETQ. The CDR3 region is CASSHGLTVNTEAFF. The CDR3 nucleotides are TGCGCCAGCAGCCACGGCCTTACGGTGAACACTGAAGCTTTCTTT.

The genes are TRBV5-1 and TRBJ2-3; TRBD2 matches at 8 bases. This CDR3 has 15 amino acids. V shed 1 base and J 6 bases; nucleotides not matched to a gene: 7. Germline loops: CDR1 SGHRS, CDR2 YFSETQ. The CDR3: CASSLQPGGRDTQYF. CDR3 in DNA: TGCGCCAGCAGCTTGCAACCGGGGGGGAGGGATACGCAGTATTTT. The variable domain in full, completed from reference TRBV5-1 and TRBJ2-3, reads KAGVTQTPRYLIKTRGQQVTLSCSPISGHRSVSWYQQTPGQGLQFLFEYFSETQRNKGNFPGRFSGRQFSNSRSEMNVSTLELGDSALYLCASSLQPGGRDTQYFGPGTRLTVL.